Listed below are T cell receptor beta chains from one sample, sequenced in a study of cytomegalovirus exposure and HLA in healthy donors. The assay was immunoSEQ multiplex PCR, and TCRdb's table has in-frame clones only and misses some. The sample has about 89,000 clones; under 80% are singletons. Sequencing input: PBMCs. The receptor source for this set is a woman in her twenties or thirties in good health and CMV-seronegative. CDR3s include the opening cysteine and the closing phenylalanine or tryptophan. Fields, in order: J gene, clone size, V gene, D gene, CDR3 DNA, CDR3 protein. D genes are given only for firm matches. Some rows mark clone size as missing; the rest say once, few, many or name a class of expanded clone.

>TRBJ1-2|-|TRBV16|-
TGTGCCAGCAGCGCTCATGACAGTCAGTATGGCTACACCTTC
CASSAHDSQYGYTF
>TRBJ1-2|few|TRBV18|-
TGTGCCAGCTCACCAAATACCTTAGACGGGTATGGCTACACCTTC
CASSPNTLDGYGYTF
>TRBJ1-5|-|TRBV19|-
TGTGCCACCGAATCCCAGGGTGGCAATCAGCCCCAGCATTTT
CATESQGGNQPQHF
>TRBJ2-2|few|TRBV9|TRBD1
TGTGCCAGCAGCGGGACAGGGGGTCTTCCCGGGGAGCTGTTTTTT
CASSGTGGLPGELFF
>TRBJ2-5|-|TRBV5-4|TRBD2
TGTGCCAGCAGGGCTCTAGCGGGGCCCCAAGAGACCCAGTACTTC
CASRALAGPQETQYF
>TRBJ2-2|-|TRBV5-1|TRBD2
TGCGCCAGCAGCTCCAGACTAGCGGGTGGTACCGGGGAGCTGTTTTTT
CASSSRLAGGTGELFF
>TRBJ1-4|-|TRBV4-3|-
TGCGCCAGCAGTTTAGCAGGGCCAACTAATGAAAAACTGTTTTTT
CASSLAGPTNEKLFF
>TRBJ2-1|-|TRBV29-1|-
TGCAGCGTTGAATTAAGAGGAAATGAGCAGTTCTTC
CSVELRGNEQFF
>TRBJ1-1|few|TRBV7-9|-
TGTGCCAGCAGCTTAGGCAGGCTGAACACTGAAGCTTTCTTT
CASSLGRLNTEAFF
>TRBJ1-5|-|TRBV7-9|-
TGTGCCAGCAGCTTTGGGGGAGGGGAGCCCCAGCATTTT
CASSFGGGEPQHF
>TRBJ2-3|-|TRBV28|-
TGTGCCAGCAGTTTGACTACCGCAGATACGCAGTATTTT
CASSLTTADTQYF
>TRBJ1-3|-|TRBV5-5|-
TGTGCCAGCAGCTTGGTACCAGTCTCTGGAAACACCATATATTTT
CASSLVPVSGNTIYF
>TRBJ1-3|-|TRBV6-5|TRBD1
TGTGCCAGCAGTTACGGACAGGGGGACACAAACACCATATATTTT
CASSYGQGDTNTIYF
>TRBJ2-3|-|TRBV7-9|-
TGTGCCAGCAGCCTTGACAGGTTTAGCACAGATACGCAGTATTTT
CASSLDRFSTDTQYF
>TRBJ2-2|-|TRBV11-3|-
TGTGCCAGCAGCTTAGTCGCGACACCGAACACCGGGGAGCTGTTTTTT
CASSLVATPNTGELFF
>TRBJ1-1|-|TRBV5-1|-
TGCGCCAGCAGCCCGGTTCCGTCAGGATTATATAACACTGAAGCTTTCTTT
CASSPVPSGLYNTEAFF
>TRBJ2-7|-|TRBV4-1|-
TGCGCCAGCAGCCAAGTGGACAACTCCTACGAGCAGTACTTC
CASSQVDNSYEQYF
>TRBJ2-4|-|TRBV27|-
TGTGCCAGCAGTAAACACAGGAGGGAGAGGGTCCTGGAAAACATTCAGTACTTC
CASSKHRRERVLENIQYF
>TRBJ2-3|-|TRBV9|-
TGTGCCAGCAGCCTAGTCGCTAGCCACACAGATACGCAGTATTTT
CASSLVASHTDTQYF
>TRBJ2-1|-|TRBV7-2|-
TGTGCCAGCAGCTCTTACCGGGGGGAGCAGTTCTTC
CASSSYRGEQFF
>TRBJ2-3|-|TRBV27|TRBD2
TGTGCCAGCAGTTCCAGCGGGGATACAAATACGCAGTATTTT
CASSSSGDTNTQYF
>TRBJ2-2|few|TRBV11-2|-
TGTGCCAGCAGCTTAGATGGGACTTACACCGGGGAGCTGTTTTTT
CASSLDGTYTGELFF
>TRBJ2-3|-|TRBV5-1|TRBD2
TGCGCCAGCAGCTTGGATAGCGGGGGGGCAGGAGATACGCAGTATTTT
CASSLDSGGAGDTQYF
>TRBJ2-5|-|TRBV29-1|TRBD1
TGCAGCGTGGGATCCGGGACAGCTGAAGAGACCCAGTACTTC
CSVGSGTAEETQYF
>TRBJ1-4|-|TRBV5-1|TRBD1
TGCGCCAGCAGCTGGGACAGAGAAACTAATGAAAAACTGTTTTTT
CASSWDRETNEKLFF
>TRBJ2-6|-|TRBV5-1|TRBD1
TGCGCCAGCAGCTTGTCCGGGACAGGCTCTGGGGCCAACGTCCTGACTTTC
CASSLSGTGSGANVLTF
>TRBJ2-7|-|TRBV28|-
TGTGCCAGCAGTTCGACTAGGACGGGCGAGCAGTACTTC
CASSSTRTGEQYF
>TRBJ1-3|few|TRBV6-5|-
TGTGCCAGCAGTTACCGGCGGGGGCGACCTGGAAACACCATATATTTT
CASSYRRGRPGNTIYF
>TRBJ2-7|few|TRBV5-6|TRBD2
TGTGCCAGCAGCTGGGCGAGTAGCGGGGGGCTTATCTCCTACGAGCAGTACTTC
CASSWASSGGLISYEQYF
>TRBJ1-3|few|TRBV30|-
TGTGCCTGGAGTACTAGGAGCTCTGGAAACACCATATATTTT
CAWSTRSSGNTIYF
>TRBJ1-6|few|TRBV5-1|-
TGCGCCAGCAGCTTGTTAACTTCCTATAATTCACCCCTCCACTTT
CASSLLTSYNSPLHF
>TRBJ1-2|-|TRBV5-1|-
TGCGCCAGCAGCTCCGACGGGGGACTTAAAGGCGGCTACACCTTC
CASSSDGGLKGGYTF
>TRBJ1-1|-|TRBV30|-
TGTGCCTGGAGTGGGGGTTCGGGGGGTGATGCTGAAGCTTTCTTT
CAWSGGSGGDAEAFF
>TRBJ1-6|once|TRBV19|-
TGTGCCAGTAGTCCAGCGGGCTCCTATAATTCACCCCTCCACTTT
CASSPAGSYNSPLHF
>TRBJ1-2|-|TRBV4-2|-
TGTGCCAGCAGCCAAACAGGCCCAGCGGGTGGCTACACCTTC
CASSQTGPAGGYTF
>TRBJ2-2|-|TRBV4-3|-
TGCGCCAGCAGCCAACGGGGGAACGGGGAGCTGTTTTTT
CASSQRGNGELFF
>TRBJ1-4|-|TRBV19|TRBD1
TGTGCCAGTAGTGTGGAGGGACAGCGAAATGAAAAACTGTTTTTT
CASSVEGQRNEKLFF
>TRBJ2-1|-|TRBV5-1|TRBD2
TGCGCCAGCAACTCCCTCCTAAAAGCGGGGGGTCACAATGAGCAGTTCTTC
CASNSLLKAGGHNEQFF
>TRBJ1-6|-|TRBV18|-
TGTGCCAGCTCACCAAAGACCGTTACCGGGTTCCTCCACTTT
CASSPKTVTGFLHF
>TRBJ2-5|once|TRBV5-1|-
TGCGCCAGCAGCTTGGGACAGGTGCTGGAGACCCAGTACTTC
CASSLGQVLETQYF
>TRBJ2-7|-|TRBV28|TRBD1
TGTGCCACCTCAGCCGGGACAGGGTTTTACGAGCAGTACTTC
CATSAGTGFYEQYF
>TRBJ2-3|-|TRBV19|TRBD2
TGTGCCAGTAGTACGGGACTAGGCGAGTCTCGTACGCAGTATTTT
CASSTGLGESRTQYF
>TRBJ2-2|few|TRBV10-1|-
TGCGCCAGCAGTGAAATGGCGGGCGGTCGGTCCACCGGGGAGCTGTTTTTT
CASSEMAGGRSTGELFF
>TRBJ1-4|-|TRBV7-2|-
TGTGCCAGCTGCAGATCGGGAGTCGGCGAAAAACTGTTTTTT
CASCRSGVGEKLFF
>TRBJ1-2|-|TRBV7-9|-
TGTGCCAGCAGCCCCAACAGGGATCACTATGGCTACACCTTC
CASSPNRDHYGYTF
>TRBJ1-1|-|TRBV7-3|-
TGTGCCAGCAGCACCACGGGGGGGGACACTGAAGCTTTCTTT
CASSTTGGDTEAFF
>TRBJ2-2|-|TRBV9|-
TGTGCCAGCAGCGTAGTATCAGGGATATGGACCGGGGAGCTGTTTTTT
CASSVVSGIWTGELFF